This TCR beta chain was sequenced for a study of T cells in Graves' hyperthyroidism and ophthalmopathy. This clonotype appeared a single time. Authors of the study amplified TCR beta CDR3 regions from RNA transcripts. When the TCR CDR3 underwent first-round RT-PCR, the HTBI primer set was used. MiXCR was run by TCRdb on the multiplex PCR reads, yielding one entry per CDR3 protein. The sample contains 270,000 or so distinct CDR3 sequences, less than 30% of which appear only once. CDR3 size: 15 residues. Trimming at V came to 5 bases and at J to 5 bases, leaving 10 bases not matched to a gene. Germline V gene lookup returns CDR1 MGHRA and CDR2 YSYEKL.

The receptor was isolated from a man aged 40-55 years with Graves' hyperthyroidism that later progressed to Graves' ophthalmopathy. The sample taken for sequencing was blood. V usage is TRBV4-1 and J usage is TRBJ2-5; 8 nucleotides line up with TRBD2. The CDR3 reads CASSVQGAGAETQYF. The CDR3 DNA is TGCGCCAGCAGCGTCCAAGGAGCGGGAGCGGAGACCCAGTACTTC.